This note documents a single T cell receptor (beta chain) sequence. Its specific antigen is unknown. No per-base quality is available; no much larger clone lies one base away. V and J are truncated by 4 bases and 6 bases respectively, leaving an intervening sequence of 10 bases. The CDR3 goes from the cysteine to the phenylalanine over 14 residues. The sequence is cut down to CDR3 DNA, 42 bases in frame from base 1. From the germline V gene (reference sequence), CDR1 is SEHNR and CDR2 is FQNEAQ. The sample is drawn from a study of blood T cells in healthy people across ages (dated by TCRdb to the mid-2010s). About the full investigation: Template switching captured roughly one uniquely barcoded TCR beta cDNA molecule per two T cells in model experiments. Using deep sequencing normalized with unique cDNA molecular identifiers, the study measured how TCR beta repertoire diversity changes with age. The donors were divided into four age groups: young (average approximately 16 years), middle-aged (about 40), aged (around 59) and long-lived (82). Two additional independent replicas of 1 million unique cDNA reads from the same blood draw were analyzed for two donors (one aged 18 to 30 and one aged 80 or older). The paper's findings and limits, for the study overall: The CMV infection status of donors was not known, potentially confounding age-related changes in expanded clonotypes. Conclusive comparison of naive and antigen-experienced compartments was prevented by the profiling of bulk unsorted PBMCs. Observed TCR beta diversity per million T cells fell roughly linearly with age, and a significant reduction was already apparent by age about 36. The percentage of naive T cells measured by flow cytometry correlated strongly with observed TCR beta diversity. Estimates of total diversity based on one million sequenced T cells were considered lower bounds and underestimates. Compared with the aged group, more naive CD4+ T cells, fewer expanded clones and increased TCR diversity were shown by the long-lived group, suggesting age selection.

Systemically healthy Caucasian individuals from Russia, some 40 in total and aged about 6 to 100 years, were included as donors. Each donor gave around 9.8 milliliters of peripheral blood, collected into EDTA-treated Vacutainer tubes. Ficoll-Paque density-gradient centrifugation was used to isolate PBMCs, with at least 6 million obtained per sample. Total RNA was extracted from PBMCs with Trizol reagent, with at least 6 micrograms obtained per sample. For every donor, an aliquot of PBMCs went through flow cytometry to measure the percentages of naive CD45RAhigh/CD27high T cells. The library was prepared using 5' RACE. The run used an Illumina HiSeq 2500. The second PCR ran for roughly 6 to 11 cycles and used a J-beta primer mix along with a sample-barcoded 5' primer. Each TCR beta cDNA molecule received a unique molecular identifier from a template-switch 5' adaptor carrying 12 random nucleotides. At least 3 million CDR3-containing paired-end reads were obtained from each sample. First-strand cDNA was synthesized from all RNA with the Mint cDNA synthesis kit, primed by a TRBC-specific oligonucleotide. All cDNA was treated with uracil-DNA glycosylase and then went through a first 18-cycle PCR with the universal primers M1SS and BC2_uni_R. Per the original workflow: Each sample was normalized by randomly selecting 1 million high-quality reads, each carrying a distinct molecular identifier. Instead of being binned into consensus sequences, reads with shared molecular identifiers were discarded. MiTCR, set to a Q25 quality threshold and the strictest error-elimination algorithm, was used for CDR3 identification, clonotype clustering and error correction. Lower-bound total TCR beta diversity was estimated with a nonparametric unseen species model using Euler transformation. TCRdb cleaned the public reads at Q25 with fastp, built clones with MiXCR and kept in-frame beta chains. When rows share a CDR3 protein, they turn into one entry using the most common DNA and genes. The authors' filters were not applied to this entry. The sample yields approximately 580,000 distinct CDR3 sequences; 20% to 30% were counted once. The ten largest clones capture around 10% of the sample.

This sample was also put to use in a study of T cells of mothers and their children. Per the second study: Nine systemically healthy Caucasian individuals, comprising three mothers and their six children, were included as donors. cDNA synthesis consumed the entire amount of extracted RNA, loaded at roughly 1.5 ug RNA in each 15 ul reaction. In the second PCR, the M1S primer added sample barcodes and 2-4 random nucleotides. More than 9 million TCR beta CDR3 reads were obtained from each mother, and some 3 million reads were obtained from each child. Thymic selection similarly shapes TCR recombination output in related and unrelated pairs, with minor effect from inherited differences. Normalized repertoire overlap was always found to be slightly, but never significantly, higher in related mother-child pairs than in unrelated mother-child pairs. No persistent microchimeric T cell clones were found, with a detection sensitivity of roughly 92 clones per million clonotypes. The study used deep NGS to compare TCR beta repertoires of mothers and children, seeking features distinguishing related mother-child pairs from unrelated individuals. On average, the children were 11 +/- 4 years old, while the mothers were 40 +/- 4 years old. Libraries were sequenced on Illumina HiSeq 2000 with 100+100 nt paired-end reads after adapter ligation with NEBNext reagents. To avoid cross-contamination, the mother libraries and the child libraries were prepared a month apart and sequenced in separate runs. Each donor had between about 450,000 and 2,300,000 distinct TCR beta clonotypes identified. Naive TCR beta clonotypes were estimated from low-frequency clonotypes matched to each donor's FACS-determined naive share, without sorting.

The clonotype was recovered from a boy between 10 and 17 years old in good health. This sequence uses TRBV7-9 and TRBJ1-6, with the identity of the D gene unclear. The sample was blood. CDR3 protein: CASSYRARNSPLHF. The sequenced DNA is TGTGCCAGCAGCTACCGGGCCCGTAATTCACCCCTCCACTTT. The reference TRBV7-9 and TRBJ1-6 proteins fill in what lies around the CDR3, so the full variable domain reads DTGVSQNPRHKITKRGQNVTFRCDPISEHNRLYWYRQTLGQGPEFLTYFQNEAQLEKSRLLSDRFSAERPKGSFSTLEIQRTEQGDSAMYLCASSYRARNSPLHFGNGTRLTVT.